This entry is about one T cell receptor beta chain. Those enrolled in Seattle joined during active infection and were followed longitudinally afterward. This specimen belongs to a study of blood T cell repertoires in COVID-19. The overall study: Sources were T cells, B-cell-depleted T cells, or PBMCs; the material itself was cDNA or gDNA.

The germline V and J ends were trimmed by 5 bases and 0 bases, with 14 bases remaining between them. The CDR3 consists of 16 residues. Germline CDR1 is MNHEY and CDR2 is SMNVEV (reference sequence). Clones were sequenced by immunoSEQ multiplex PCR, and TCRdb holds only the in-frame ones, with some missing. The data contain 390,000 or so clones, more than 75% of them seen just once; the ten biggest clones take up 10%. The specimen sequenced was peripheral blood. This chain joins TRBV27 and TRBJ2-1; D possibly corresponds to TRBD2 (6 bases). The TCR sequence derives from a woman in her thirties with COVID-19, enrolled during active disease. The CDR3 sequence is CASSPSSGGSYNEQFF. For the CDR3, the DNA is TGTGCCAGCAGTCCCTCCTCCGGGGGCTCCTACAATGAGCAGTTCTTC.